One T cell receptor beta chain is described in this entry. This clone has just one count. It has no known antigen specificity. No much larger clone is present one base from it, and per-base qualities are unavailable. V is cut back by 5 bases and J by 5 bases, with 1 base in the junction unmatched. CDR1 SGHNT and CDR2 YENEEA are derived from the germline V gene. Inclusive of the bounding cysteine and phenylalanine, the CDR3 is 12 residues long. Only the CDR3 DNA stays, 36 bases, in frame from base 1. Donors formed part of the validation cohort, which comprised over a hundred subjects and was distinct from the first cohort of under 750 subjects. This entry belongs to a study of cytomegalovirus exposure and HLA in healthy donors (dated by TCRdb to 2017 to 2019). With respect to the entire study: A later analysis indicated that the 120 or so validation repertoires were generated on the platform also employed for the roughly 730 repertoires of the first cohort. The study aimed to test whether signatures of past pathogen exposure could be identified by cataloging public T cell receptors. In addition to the first cohort of 650 to 800 subjects, a separate validation cohort of over 90 different subjects was used. To predict cytomegalovirus infection status, the study combined high-throughput TCR immunosequencing, statistical association of individual TCRs with disease status, and machine learning. The paper as a whole reports these results and caveats: According to the authors, the approach could potentially be generalized to other disease states and immunological phenotypes. Across donors, most TCR sequences were observed very rarely, whereas some public TCRs were present in many individuals. The study listed 164 TCR beta chains as associated with cytomegalovirus. A later analysis lacked HLA typing for the validation cohort, so it scored co-occurrence in that cohort across all 110 or so repertoires. In vitro tests confirmed that a few of the cytomegalovirus-associated TCR beta chains recognize cytomegalovirus antigens. The classifier was reported to diagnose cytomegalovirus status with high specificity and sensitivity in both the original and validation cohorts. Subsequent analysis determined that TCRs grouped into clusters in the first cohort also showed a tendency toward co-occurrence across the 130 or so validation repertoires, and 94% of cluster scores exceeded 0.

To prepare the library, the immunoSEQ multiplex PCR assay was applied. The original methods were these. A statistical classification framework was built to diagnose cytomegalovirus status from the catalog of TCR beta chain sequences. TCRdb's version of the immuneACCESS table is confined to in-frame rearrangements and falls short of the full clone set. An unresolved V gene accounts for under half of the shortfall where checked; the remainder is of unknown origin. Clone size and the V and J calls come from that table; the DNA yielded D and trimming. The sample contains about 56,000 clones, roughly nine tenths of them found a single time. The top ten clonotypes cover more than 0.95% of the sample.

Input material: PBMCs. The TCR was taken from a man younger than 35 in good health and CMV-seronegative. In this chain, TRBV11-3 is recombined with TRBJ2-3, and 7 junction bases match TRBD1. The nucleotides read TGTGCCAGCAGCCCAGGGGGAGATACGCAGTATTTT. Its product reads: CASSPGGDTQYF.